Following are 28 T cell receptor beta chains from one sample sequenced in a study of cytotoxic CD8 clonotypes in ibrutinib-treated CLL. The method was immunoSEQ multiplex PCR; TCRdb's version includes in-frame clones alone and lacks a portion of them. Among approximately 22,000 clones listed, around 70% were seen once. The material was PBMCs, obtained before ibrutinib treatment. These receptors all stem from a human donor with chronic lymphocytic leukemia.

The chain couples TRBV29-1 to TRBJ2-7; the match to TRBD1 covers 7 bases. V trimming: 6 bases; J trimming: 4 bases; junction bases outside the gene matches: 6. CDR1 and CDR2 from the germline V gene are SQVTM and ANQGSEA. The CDR3 runs 12 residues. The CDR3 DNA sequence: TGCAGCGTGACAGGGCGGGCGTACGAGCAGTACTTC. Protein: CSVTGRAYEQYF.

V gene TRBV7-3 combines with J gene TRBJ2-1; D assignment may be TRBD1 or TRBD2 (5 bases each). The germline V gene has CDR1 SGHTA and CDR2 FQGTGA. The CDR3 extends over 15 amino acids. The germline V and J ends were trimmed by 5 bases and 6 bases, with 17 bases remaining between them. The CDR3 reads CASSAAGTVPNEQFF. The CDR3, as DNA: TGTGCCAGCAGCGCCGCCGGGACCGTGCCCAATGAGCAGTTCTTC.

This clone was seen only a few times. This sample also contains other DNA sequences that code for the same CDR3. The chain is built from TRBV5-1 and TRBJ2-5; D might be TRBD1 (7 bases). V was shortened by 1 base and J by 2 bases, with 24 bases between the two germline ends. The CDR3 consists of 19 residues. Germline loops: CDR1 SGHRS, CDR2 YFSETQ. CDR3 region: CASSLIGQGGSGAQETQYF. In DNA form, the CDR3 reads TGCGCCAGCAGCTTGATCGGGCAGGGGGGTAGCGGAGCGCAAGAGACCCAGTACTTC.

The rearrangement joins TRBV5-6 to TRBJ2-5; TRBD2 matches at 11 bases. The CDR3 covers 15 residues. V dropped 2 bases and J dropped 3; count of bases not matched to a gene: 3. CDR1 and CDR2 from the germline V gene are SGHDT and YYEEEE. CDR3 DNA sequence: TGTGCCAGCAGCTTTGGGACTAGCGGCAAAGAGACCCAGTACTTC. This codes for CASSFGTSGKETQYF.

V usage is TRBV4-2 and J usage is TRBJ2-7; no reliable D call. Germline V gene lookup returns CDR1 LGHNA and CDR2 YNFKEQ. The CDR3 spans 17 residues. Trimming removed 5 bases from V and 0 bases from J, with 20 bases in between. CDR3 residues: CASSFDFDTESSYEQYF. CDR3 DNA sequence: TGTGCCAGCAGCTTCGACTTCGATACGGAAAGCTCCTACGAGCAGTACTTC.

This CDR3 is CASLLAGGHEQYF. CDR3 nucleotide sequence: TGCGCCAGCCTTCTAGCGGGAGGCCACGAGCAGTACTTC. V usage is TRBV10-2 and J usage is TRBJ2-7; 11 nucleotides agree with TRBD2. The CDR3 totals 13 residues. Unmatched junction bases numbered 5, after V lost 8 bases and J lost 5 bases. Germline loops: CDR1 WSHSY, CDR2 SAAADI.

The J gene is TRBJ2-3, the V gene TRBV5-6; D possibly corresponds to TRBD1 (6 bases). Trimming removed 4 bases at V and 1 base at J, with 13 bases between. This CDR3 has 15 residues. The germline V gene encodes CDR1 SGHDT and CDR2 YYEEEE. This chain's CDR3 is CASSITGLGTDTQYF. DNA for the CDR3: TGTGCCAGCAGCATCACAGGGTTAGGCACAGATACGCAGTATTTT.

There are a few counts of this clone. The chain carries TRBV6-1 and TRBJ2-1; 7 positions agree with TRBD1. This CDR3 is built from 14 residues. CDR1 is MNHNS and CDR2 is SASEGT in the germline V gene. V shed 7 bases, J shed 5 bases, and the junction held 8 bases outside the gene matches. CDR3 sequence: CASIYDRAHNEQFF. DNA for the CDR3: TGTGCCAGCATTTACGACAGGGCACACAATGAGCAGTTCTTC.

This clone is deemed medium-sized. The rearrangement uses TRBV28 and TRBJ2-1; D may be TRBD1 (9 bases). The CDR3 contains 23 residues. Germline V gene lookup returns CDR1 MDHEN and CDR2 SYDVKM. With 1 base removed from V and 9 bases from J, the gap between germline ends came to 40 bases. The CDR3 region is CASSLYPPDRGFPSGLRTVEQFF. The DNA of the CDR3 is TGTGCCAGCAGTTTATACCCGCCGGACAGGGGTTTCCCTAGCGGGTTGCGTACTGTTGAGCAGTTCTTC. Supplemented by reference TRBV28 and TRBJ2-1, the full variable domain reads DVKVTQSSRYLVKRTGEKVFLECVQDMDHENMFWYRQDPGLGLRLIYFSYDVKMKEKGDIPEGYSVSREKKERFSLILESASTNQTSMYLCASSLYPPDRGFPSGLRTVEQFFGPGTRLTVL.

In its sample, this clone was seen once. This sequence joins TRBV28 and TRBJ2-1, with 10 bases that match TRBD1. CDR1 and CDR2 from the germline V gene are MDHEN and SYDVKM. The CDR3 runs 13 residues. Trimming cost V 6 bases and J 6 bases; bases outside gene matches: 2. This CDR3 is CASRGTGVNEQFF. The CDR3 DNA reads as TGTGCCAGCAGGGGGACAGGGGTCAATGAGCAGTTCTTC.

This clone has only a few counts. V and J are TRBV7-2 and TRBJ2-1; D uncertain. This CDR3 comprises 11 residues. Between the trimmed V and J ends, which lost 7 bases and 9 bases, there was a span of 10 bases. Germline CDR1 is SGHTA and CDR2 is FQGNSA. CDR3 sequence (DNA): TGTGCCAGCACTAGTCTGAGTGAGCAGTTCTTC. This encodes CASTSLSEQFF.

The rearrangement joins TRBV9 to TRBJ2-1; 7 bases map to TRBD2. The CDR3 is 17 residues long. Germline CDR1 is SGDLS and CDR2 is YYNGEE. Unmatched junction bases numbered 19, after V lost 4 bases and J lost 9 bases. The CDR3, as DNA: TGTGCCAGCAGCCTCGAAGGTGGGGGGGGACCCCTCCGTGAGCAGTTCTTC. This codes for CASSLEGGGGPLREQFF.

The rearrangement links TRBV28 to TRBJ2-3; a weak D match, TRBD2 (6 bases). V lost 5 bases, J lost 0 bases, and 12 bases lay in between. The CDR3 sequence is 15 residues long. Per the germline V gene, CDR1 is MDHEN and CDR2 is SYDVKM. The CDR3 is CASSRPAGSTDTQYF. The CDR3 nucleotides are TGTGCCAGCAGTCGACCCGCGGGAAGCACAGATACGCAGTATTTT.

Only one count was recorded for this clone. The rearrangement links TRBV5-1 to TRBJ2-5, with a possible D match to TRBD2 (5 bases). V was pared by 0 bases and J by 4 bases, with 13 bases between. This CDR3 region has 15 residues. Germline V gene lookup returns CDR1 SGHRS and CDR2 YFSETQ. The CDR3: CASSLEGALVETQYF. For the CDR3, the DNA is TGCGCCAGCAGCTTGGAGGGAGCGTTAGTAGAGACCCAGTACTTC.

The table lists this clone with a count of one. The V call is TRBV5-6, the J call TRBJ2-7; the match to TRBD2 covers 7 bases. The CDR3 spans 15 residues. Germline V lookup: CDR1 SGHDT, CDR2 YYEEEE. V was pared by 3 bases and J by 4 bases, with 10 bases of the junction left unmatched. The CDR3 DNA is TGTGCCAGCAGCTCCTCGGCGGGAGCCTTTTACGAGCAGTACTTC. Translating it yields CASSSSAGAFYEQYF.

V gene TRBV11-3 combines with J gene TRBJ2-3; D might be TRBD2 (6 bases). Germline values: CDR1 SGHNT, CDR2 YENEEA. The CDR3 totals 15 residues. The V end was cut by 5 bases, the J end by 8 bases, with 20 bases between. DNA of the CDR3: TGTGCCAGCAGCACGGACGGCGGGATGGGGGGTACGCAGTATTTT. Translated, it gives CASSTDGGMGGTQYF. Looking up the rest from reference TRBV11-3 and TRBJ2-3 gives the full variable domain: EAGVVQSPRYKIIEKKQPVAFWCNPISGHNTLYWYLQNLGQGPELLIRYENEEAVDDSQLPKDRFSAERLKGVDSTLKIQPAELGDSAVYLCASSTDGGMGGTQYFGPGTRLTVL.

The chain carries TRBV14 and TRBJ2-1; 10 nucleotides match TRBD2. In germline, CDR1 is SGHDN, CDR2 FVKESK. V gave up 3 bases and J gave up 8 bases; unmatched junction bases: 10. The CDR3 totals 16 residues. The CDR3 DNA is TGTGCCAGCAGCCAGAACCCTAGCGGGAGTTCGGATGAGCAGTTCTTC. Protein: CASSQNPSGSSDEQFF.

The V call is TRBV6-5, the J call TRBJ1-1; D call uncertain. Germline V CDR1 and CDR2: MNHEY, SVGAGI. The V gene lost 2 bases and the J gene lost 0 bases, with 7 bases spanning the gap. The CDR3 covers 14 residues. CDR3 DNA sequence: TGTGCCAGCAGTTACAGCCAGTTGAACACTGAAGCTTTCTTT. The encoded protein is CASSYSQLNTEAFF.

This sequence joins TRBV6-1 and TRBJ2-7, with no clear D. Trimming removed 2 bases at V and 7 bases at J, with 6 bases between. The germline CDR1 and CDR2 sequences are MNHNS and SASEGT. The CDR3 contains 11 residues. The CDR3 DNA reads TGTGCCAGCAGTGAAAGTTGGGAGCAGTACTTC. It is translated as CASSESWEQYF.

The chain carries TRBV7-6 and TRBJ1-5; D not resolved. This CDR3 has 10 amino acids. With 9 bases removed from V and 6 bases from J, the gap between germline ends came to 6 bases. The germline V gene encodes CDR1 SGHVS and CDR2 FNYEAQ. The CDR3 DNA sequence: TGTGCCAGAAACCGTCAGCCCCAGCATTTT. This codes for CARNRQPQHF.

The V gene is TRBV19, the J gene TRBJ2-1; D might be TRBD2 (6 bases). The CDR3 totals 14 residues. CDR1 LNHDA and CDR2 SQIVND come from the germline V gene (reference sequence). V was trimmed by 7 bases and J by 3 bases, leaving 13 bases between them. The CDR3 DNA reads as TGTGCCAGTACTAGGAGTAGCGGCTACAATGAGCAGTTCTTC. It translates to CASTRSSGYNEQFF.

The chain carries TRBV30 and TRBJ2-5; D may be TRBD1 (5 bases). V was pared by 5 bases and J by 5 bases, with 18 bases between. CDR1 and CDR2 from the germline V gene are GTSNPN and SVGIG (reference sequence). CDR3 size: 14 residues. The CDR3 DNA follows: TGTGCCTGGGCTTACAGGTCCGGATGGGAGACCCAGTACTTC. This translates into CAWAYRSGWETQYF.

This chain joins TRBV4-1 and TRBJ2-4, with 7 bases that match TRBD2. The ends lost 0 bases at V and 7 bases at J; junction bases unmatched: 12. The CDR3 sequence is 17 residues long. Germline loops: CDR1 MGHRA, CDR2 YSYEKL. The CDR3 nucleotides are TGCGCCAGCAGCCAAGATTTTCTCTCGGGAGGAGGGAACATTCAGTACTTC. This gives the protein CASSQDFLSGGGNIQYF.

This chain connects TRBV6-1 to TRBJ2-1; D possibly corresponds to TRBD2 (5 bases). The germline V gene has CDR1 MNHNS and CDR2 SASEGT. This CDR3 contains 14 residues. V was shortened by 9 bases and J by 8 bases, with 20 bases between the two germline ends. CDR3 sequence: CASRRLAWEHEQFF. CDR3 sequence (DNA): TGTGCCAGTAGAAGGTTAGCATGGGAGCATGAGCAGTTCTTC.

This clone was seen a few times. This rearrangement joins TRBV5-4 to TRBJ2-5, with 7 bases identical to TRBD1. There are 13 residues in the CDR3. The V segment lost 5 bases and the J segment 5 bases; nucleotides outside the gene matches: 6. CDR1 SGHNT and CDR2 YYREEE come from the germline V gene (reference sequence). The CDR3 DNA sequence: TGTGCCAGCAGACCCAACAGGGGCGAGACCCAGTACTTC. It translates to CASRPNRGETQYF.

V and J are TRBV18 and TRBJ1-5; D call uncertain. Per germline, CDR1 KGHSH and CDR2 LQKENI. The CDR3 has 12 amino acids. The V end lost 2 bases, the J end lost 5 bases, and 4 bases lay between the germline ends. The CDR3 loop reads CASSPGYQPQHF. CDR3 in DNA: TGTGCCAGCTCACCAGGGTATCAGCCCCAGCATTTT. The full variable domain, with the rest looked up from reference TRBV18 and TRBJ1-5, is NAGVMQNPRHLVRRRGQEARLRCSPMKGHSHVYWYRQLPEEGLKFMVYLQKENIIDESGMPKERFSAEFPKEGPSILRIQQVVRGDSAAYFCASSPGYQPQHFGDGTRLSIL.

The rearrangement uses TRBV5-4 and TRBJ1-2; 8 bases line up with TRBD1. The CDR3 spans 14 residues. After removal of 5 bases from V and 4 bases from J, the junction contained 7 bases not matched to a gene. Germline V gene lookup returns CDR1 SGHNT and CDR2 YYREEE (reference sequence). This CDR3 reads CASRTTGEPYGYTF. Here the CDR3 DNA reads TGTGCCAGCAGGACGACAGGGGAGCCCTATGGCTACACCTTC.

CDR3 loop: CASRPVTSPLSSQFF. In nucleotides, the CDR3 is TGTGCCAGCAGGCCAGTGACTAGCCCGCTAAGTTCGCAGTTCTTC. V is TRBV6-5 and J is TRBJ2-1; 7 bases align to TRBD2. V lost 6 bases and J lost 12; bases outside the gene matches: 17. The germline gives CDR1 MNHEY, CDR2 SVGAGI. This CDR3 is built from 15 residues.